This is a list of T cell receptor beta chains from one sample in a study of blood T cell repertoires in COVID-19. Assay: immunoSEQ multiplex PCR; the TCRdb copy retains only in-frame clones and omits some. The sample consists of 120,000 to 150,000 clones, around nine tenths of them appearing once. What was sequenced was peripheral blood. These receptors originate from a man in his 60s with active or convalescent COVID-19. CDR3s include the opening cysteine and the closing phenylalanine or tryptophan. D genes are given only for firm matches. Clone size is shown for a subset of rows, as once, few, many or a class of expanded clone.

few,-,TRBV27,TRBJ2-7,17,CASSHSRGAAAPYEQYF,TGTGCCAGCAGTCATAGTCGTGGGGCGGCGGCTCCCTACGAGCAGTACTTC
-,-,TRBV24-1,TRBJ2-1,16,CATSDFSGTLVDEQFF,TGTGCCACCAGTGATTTTTCCGGGACATTGGTCGATGAGCAGTTCTTC
-,-,TRBV6-5,TRBJ2-7,10,CASSAYEQYF,TGTGCCAGCAGCGCCTACGAGCAGTACTTC
-,TRBD2,TRBV28,TRBJ2-1,16,CASSPTLSGGGNEQFF,TGTGCCAGCAGTCCTACCCTTTCGGGAGGGGGTAATGAGCAGTTCTTC
-,-,TRBV10-3,TRBJ2-3,15,CAISGSGRATDTQYF,TGTGCCATCAGTGGTAGCGGACGAGCCACAGATACGCAGTATTTT
-,-,TRBV9,TRBJ1-1,14,CASSPQWRNTEAFF,TGTGCCAGCAGCCCCCAGTGGAGGAACACTGAAGCTTTCTTT
-,TRBD1,TRBV27,TRBJ2-7,13,CAARGQGTYEQYF,TGTGCCGCGAGGGGACAGGGCACCTACGAGCAGTACTTC
-,-,TRBV7-2,TRBJ2-7,13,CASSFGSSYEQYF,TGTGCCAGCAGCTTCGGGTCCAGCTACGAGCAGTACTTC
-,TRBD2,TRBV28,TRBJ2-7,13,CASTLAGGLEQYF,TGTGCCAGCACCTTAGCGGGAGGACTCGAGCAGTACTTC
-,TRBD2,TRBV24-1,TRBJ2-3,16,CATSDPGLAGTDTQYF,TGTGCCACCAGTGACCCGGGACTAGCGGGCACAGATACGCAGTATTTT
-,-,TRBV12-3/TRBV12-4,TRBJ2-7,13,CASSLAEAYEQYF,TGTGCCAGCAGTTTAGCGGAGGCCTACGAGCAGTACTTC
-,-,TRBV7-9,TRBJ1-1,11,CASSFQEEAFF,TGTGCCAGCAGTTTCCAAGAAGAGGCTTTCTTT
-,-,TRBV3-1/TRBV3-2,TRBJ1-2,16,CASSLLHRDSNYGYTF,TGTGCCAGCAGCCTACTTCACAGGGATTCTAACTATGGCTACACCTTC
-,TRBD1,TRBV5-6,TRBJ1-2,16,CASSSRDRGQNRGYTF,TGTGCCAGCAGCTCCCGGGACAGGGGGCAGAATCGTGGCTACACCTTC
once,-,TRBV18,TRBJ1-1,18,CASSPPIGQGIVYTEAFF,TGTGCCAGCTCACCACCGATTGGCCAGGGGATTGTGTACACTGAAGCTTTCTTT
-,-,TRBV19,TRBJ1-5,14,CAGGKDHSNQPQHF,TGTGCCGGAGGCAAGGACCATAGCAATCAGCCCCAGCATTTT
few,TRBD2,TRBV2,TRBJ2-3,17,CASNSRGRADPTDTQYF,TGTGCCAGCAATTCACGCGGGAGGGCCGACCCCACAGATACGCAGTATTTT
-,TRBD1,TRBV5-1,TRBJ1-2,16,CASSLRARGENYGYTF,TGCGCCAGCAGCTTGAGGGCCAGGGGGGAGAACTATGGCTACACCTTC
-,TRBD1,TRBV28,TRBJ2-4,14,CASSPGDSPNIQYF,TGTGCCAGCAGTCCTGGGGACAGCCCAAACATTCAGTACTTC
-,-,TRBV7-2,TRBJ1-1,14,CASSGEWGGTEAFF,TGTGCCAGCAGCGGAGAGTGGGGGGGCACTGAAGCTTTCTTT
-,TRBD2,TRBV28,TRBJ2-1,16,CASSLGTSGGYNEQFF,TGTGCCAGCAGTCTTGGTACTAGCGGTGGTTACAATGAGCAGTTCTTC
-,TRBD1,TRBV27,TRBJ2-7,15,CASSLRTGGLYEQYF,TGTGCCAGCAGTTTAAGGACAGGGGGTCTCTACGAGCAGTACTTC
-,-,TRBV28,TRBJ2-7,13,CASSYPLEGEQYF,TGTGCCAGCAGTTACCCCTTAGAGGGCGAGCAGTACTTC
-,TRBD1,TRBV5-4,TRBJ2-7,14,CASSSPGQGYEQYF,TGTGCCAGCAGCTCCCCGGGACAGGGCTACGAGCAGTACTTC
few,-,TRBV10-1,TRBJ2-1,14,CASSGASSYNEQFF,TGCGCCAGCAGTGGGGCCAGCTCCTACAATGAGCAGTTCTTC
-,-,TRBV27,TRBJ2-4,14,CASSFQADKNIQYF,TGTGCCAGCAGTTTTCAGGCTGACAAAAACATTCAGTACTTC
-,TRBD1,TRBV5-1,TRBJ2-2,15,CASSYGQGRAGELFF,TGCGCCAGCAGCTATGGACAGGGAAGGGCCGGGGAGCTGTTTTTT
-,-,TRBV11-2,TRBJ1-5,13,CASSPGRGWPQHF,TGTGCCAGCAGCCCTGGGAGGGGATGGCCCCAGCATTTT
-,TRBD1,TRBV29-1,TRBJ2-3,13,CSVGTGSTDTQYF,TGCAGCGTTGGGACAGGAAGCACAGATACGCAGTATTTT
-,TRBD1,TRBV15,TRBJ1-1,15,CATSGGGLGNTEAFF,TGTGCCACCAGCGGAGGGGGCCTGGGTAACACTGAAGCTTTCTTT
-,TRBD1,TRBV6-1,TRBJ2-7,14,CASRRTGDTYEQYF,TGTGCCAGCAGAAGGACAGGGGACACCTACGAGCAGTACTTC
-,-,TRBV24-1,TRBJ1-2,13,CATSVGHNYGYTF,TGTGCCACCAGTGTCGGACACAACTATGGCTACACCTTC
-,TRBD2,TRBV6-1,TRBJ2-7,19,CASSEEIMRLAGERDEQYF,TGTGCCAGCAGTGAAGAAATTATGCGACTAGCGGGAGAGAGGGACGAGCAGTACTTC
-,-,TRBV27,TRBJ1-4,15,CASSFAQPTNEKLFF,TGTGCCAGCAGTTTTGCACAGCCAACTAATGAAAAACTGTTTTTT
-,-,TRBV6-5,TRBJ2-7,14,CASRLGALSYEQYF,TGTGCCAGCAGATTAGGGGCCCTTTCCTACGAGCAGTACTTC
-,TRBD1,TRBV5-1,TRBJ1-4,14,CASSLGTGHEKLFF,TGCGCCAGCAGCCTGGGGACAGGCCATGAAAAACTGTTTTTT
-,TRBD1,TRBV28,TRBJ1-2,14,CASRNRGLRYGYTF,TGTGCCAGTCGCAACAGGGGGCTGCGCTATGGCTACACCTTC
-,-,TRBV3-1/TRBV3-2,TRBJ2-1,17,CASSQEGLGSSYNEQFF,TGTGCCAGCAGCCAAGAGGGACTGGGAAGCTCCTACAATGAGCAGTTCTTC
-,TRBD1,TRBV19,TRBJ1-1,15,CASSPRTGVNTEAFF,TGTGCCAGTAGCCCTAGGACAGGGGTAAACACTGAAGCTTTCTTT
-,TRBD1,TRBV7-9,TRBJ2-3,14,CASRVTGMSDTQYF,TGTGCCAGCAGGGTGACAGGGATGTCCGATACGCAGTATTTT
few,-,TRBV4-1,TRBJ1-2,17,CASSQDQGGTTNYGYTF,TGCGCCAGCAGCCAAGATCAGGGAGGCACGACTAACTATGGCTACACCTTC
-,-,TRBV27,TRBJ1-1,13,CASRIIGGTEAFF,TGTGCCAGCAGAATTATAGGCGGAACTGAAGCTTTCTTT
-,-,TRBV28,TRBJ1-1,14,CASSLWGSGTEAFF,TGTGCCAGCAGTTTATGGGGCTCGGGGACTGAAGCTTTCTTT
-,TRBD1,TRBV19,TRBJ2-6,17,CASSGQGRGSGANVLTF,TGTGCCAGTAGCGGACAGGGGAGGGGCTCTGGGGCCAACGTCCTGACTTTC
-,TRBD1,TRBV7-9,TRBJ2-5,14,CASSATGGRETQYF,TGTGCCAGCAGCGCGACAGGGGGCCGAGAGACCCAGTACTTC
-,-,TRBV29-1,TRBJ2-7,13,CSTRGQLHHEQYF,TGCAGCACCCGTGGGCAGCTTCACCACGAGCAGTACTTC
-,-,TRBV2,TRBJ1-2,15,CASSEALRGEYGYTF,TGTGCCAGCAGTGAAGCGCTTCGGGGAGAATATGGCTACACCTTC
-,-,TRBV29-1,TRBJ2-2,15,CSALIPYRASGELFF,TGCAGCGCGTTGATCCCCTACAGGGCATCCGGGGAGCTGTTTTTT
-,TRBD1,TRBV24-1,TRBJ2-1,15,CATSDDRGLSNEQFF,TGTGCCACCAGTGATGACAGGGGCCTCTCAAATGAGCAGTTCTTC
-,-,TRBV3-1/TRBV3-2,TRBJ2-1,16,CASSQAGGGLSNEQFF,TGTGCCAGCAGCCAAGCGGGTGGCGGGCTATCAAATGAGCAGTTCTTC
-,-,TRBV19,TRBJ2-1,14,CASSPGNSYNEQFF,TGTGCCAGTAGTCCCGGTAACTCCTACAATGAGCAGTTCTTC
-,-,TRBV21-1,TRBJ1-2,14,CASRRGTYNYGYTF,TGTGCCAGCAGGCGCGGGACTTACAACTATGGCTACACCTTC
-,-,TRBV20-1,TRBJ2-7,13,CSASKLSFGEQYF,TGCAGTGCTAGTAAACTCTCCTTTGGCGAGCAGTACTTC
-,TRBD1,TRBV15,TRBJ1-4,19,CATSRSRRTGGFTNEKLFF,TGTGCCACCAGCAGATCCCGACGGACAGGGGGCTTTACTAATGAAAAACTGTTTTTT
-,-,TRBV5-1,TRBJ2-3,16,CASSLGWTEGTDTQYF,TGCGCCAGCAGCTTGGGGTGGACAGAGGGGACAGATACGCAGTATTTT
-,TRBD1,TRBV3-1/TRBV3-2,TRBJ1-5,16,CASSQDNTGDNQPQHF,TGTGCCAGCAGCCAAGACAACACAGGGGACAATCAGCCCCAGCATTTT
-,TRBD1,TRBV5-1,TRBJ1-3,16,CASSLDRTGSGNTIYF,TGCGCCAGCAGCTTGGATCGGACAGGGTCTGGAAACACCATATATTTT
-,TRBD2,TRBV3-1/TRBV3-2,TRBJ2-7,16,CASSQWGKREPYEQYF,TGTGCCAGCAGCCAATGGGGGAAGCGGGAACCATACGAGCAGTACTTC
-,-,TRBV12-5,TRBJ2-1,20,CASGLVPLVRQGRMISEQFF,TGTGCTAGTGGTTTGGTACCTTTAGTTAGGCAGGGGCGAATGATTAGTGAGCAGTTCTTC